This T cell receptor (beta chain) comes out of a study of tumor-infiltrating lymphocytes in primary liver carcinoma. Germline values: CDR1 MNHEY, CDR2 SVGEGT. The CDR3 is made up of 12 amino acids. They got blood RNA out of unsorted whole blood and also pulled out germline DNA. TCR beta cDNA came from roughly 450 ng total RNA, primed with a constant-region primer. For TCR beta, libraries were produced by three nested multiplex PCR rounds using slightly modified ARM-PCR. The first two PCR rounds used TRBV1-TRBV30 primers with a Cbeta primer, roughly 10 cycles each. Using its own MiXCR run on the multiplex PCR reads, TCRdb lists one record per CDR3 protein. Found here are almost 200,000 distinct CDR3 sequences, almost 65% of them singletons; the top ten hold around 7.1%. Worth noting for this clonotype: With a much larger clone just one base away, this may be a read error.

The sequence came from a woman between 55 and 75 years old with primary liver carcinoma and hepatitis B virus infection. Source material: peripheral blood. The genes are TRBV6-2 or TRBV6-3 and TRBJ1-2; no firm D call. As DNA, the CDR3 is TGTGCCAGCAGCGGAGGGTTCTATGGCTACAGCTTC. The encoded protein is CASSGGFYGYSF.